The next 8 T cell receptor beta chains were all read from a single sample in a study of shared clonotypes between healthy human individuals. The assay was immunoSEQ multiplex PCR, and TCRdb's table has in-frame clones only and misses some. Of about 2.3 million clones in the sample, about 92% were seen once. Input material: naive CD4+ T cells from PBMCs. Stated subset: CD45RA+ positively selected. The receptors come from a young man in good health. Some clones in this sample may be carry-over from other donors' samples.

The chain is built from TRBV28 and TRBJ2-7, with 13 bases lining up with TRBD2. V lost 3 bases and J lost 1; bases outside the gene matches: 12. The length of the CDR3 is 19 residues. Germline V gene sequence: CDR1 MDHEN, CDR2 SYDVKM. The CDR3 DNA reads TGTGCCAGCAGTTTCTTAGGAGGACTAGCGGGAGTTCATTCCTACGAGCAGTACTTC. This gives the protein CASSFLGGLAGVHSYEQYF.

The CDR3 DNA sequence: TGTGCCAGCAGTTTCGACGACAGGGTAAGAAACAATCAGCCCCAGCATTTT. As protein: CASSFDDRVRNNQPQHF. The chain uses TRBV27 and TRBJ1-5; 7 nucleotides agree with TRBD1. CDR3 length: 17 amino acids. Germline assignment: CDR1 MNHEY and CDR2 SMNVEV (reference sequence). V trimming: 3 bases; J trimming: 3 bases; junction bases outside the gene matches: 11.

On this clone itself: Within the sample, other DNA sequences also encode this same CDR3. The chain uses TRBV6-5 and TRBJ2-1; D not resolved. The V end lost 6 bases, the J end lost 4 bases, and 4 bases lay between the germline ends. CDR1 MNHEY and CDR2 SVGAGI come from the germline V gene. The CDR3 consists of 11 residues. CDR3: CASREYNEQFF. As DNA, the CDR3 is TGTGCCAGCAGGGAATACAATGAGCAGTTCTTC.

This chain connects TRBV25-1 to TRBJ1-2, with 9 bases that match TRBD1. Germline V gene sequence: CDR1 MGHDK, CDR2 SYGVNS. Germline trimming cut 6 bases from V and 5 bases from J; bases unmatched to any gene: 4. The CDR3 runs 13 residues. CDR3 DNA sequence: TGTGCCAGCAGCCGGGACAGGGTTTATGGCTACACCTTC. This encodes CASSRDRVYGYTF.

Points on this clone: The sample has other DNA sequences that encode this CDR3 too. The gene calls are TRBV6-5 and TRBJ1-2; D is uncertain. The V gene lost 0 bases and the J gene lost 3 bases, with 8 bases spanning the gap. Per the germline V gene, CDR1 is MNHEY and CDR2 is SVGAGI. There are 14 residues in the CDR3. The CDR3 DNA sequence: TGTGCCAGCAGTTACTCGAGGCGGGACTATGGCTACACCTTC. Its protein is CASSYSRRDYGYTF.

This clone was detected once. This chain links TRBV7-3 with TRBJ2-1; perhaps TRBD2 as D (6 bases). The CDR3 covers 15 residues. Per the germline V gene, CDR1 is SGHTA and CDR2 is FQGTGA. V gave up 0 bases and J gave up 4 bases, with 10 bases separating them. CDR3 residues: CASSLTGGLYNEQFF. CDR3 in DNA: TGTGCCAGCAGCTTAACTGGGGGACTTTACAATGAGCAGTTCTTC.

As to this clone: Other nucleotide sequences from this sample produce the same CDR3. The J gene is TRBJ2-7, the V gene TRBV27; 7 nucleotides line up with TRBD2. Germline lookup yields CDR1 MNHEY and CDR2 SMNVEV (reference sequence). The V segment lost 2 bases and the J segment 2 bases; nucleotides outside the gene matches: 3. CDR3 length: 14 residues. CDR3 in DNA: TGTGCCAGCAGTTTAGCGGGAGCGACCTACGAGCAGTACTTC. Protein sequence: CASSLAGATYEQYF.

On this clone: Other DNA sequences in this specimen translate into the identical CDR3. This chain uses TRBV5-5 with TRBJ2-7; D unresolved. The CDR3 runs 11 residues. The germline V gene has CDR1 SGHKS and CDR2 YYEKEE (reference sequence). With 5 bases removed from V and 2 bases from J, the gap between germline ends came to 5 bases. The DNA for the CDR3 is TGTGCCAGCAGTCGGGCCTACGAGCAGTACTTC. This codes for CASSRAYEQYF. Supplemented by reference TRBV5-5 and TRBJ2-7, the full variable domain reads DAGVTQSPTHLIKTRGQQVTLRCSPISGHKSVSWYQQVLGQGPQFIFQYYEKEERGRGNFPDRFSARQFPNYSSELNVNALLLGDSALYLCASSRAYEQYFGPGTRLTVT.